This T cell receptor beta chain originates from a study of T cells in narcolepsy. Study-wide findings and caveats: Comparing one patient's CSF and blood CD4+ clonotypes highlighted HCRT- and TRIB2-specific autoreactive clonotypes. In some patient and control memory CD4+ samples, autoreactive clones were absent.

Produced via immunoSEQ multiplex PCR; TCRdb's table is partial and in-frame only. Among 26,000 or so clones listed, about 89% were seen once. Germline V CDR1 and CDR2: SGHDT, YYEEEE. Trimming shortened V by 0 bases and J by 0 bases, and 12 bases separated the two germline ends. The CDR3 runs to 16 residues. A note on this clone: Its target is not known.

This sequence was found in a human donor with narcolepsy. The sequenced material came from CD45RA- memory CD4+ T cells from PBMCs. The rearrangement joins TRBV5-6 to TRBJ1-1; unclear D gene. CDR3 amino acids: CASSLGPSFMNTEAFF. The CDR3 bases are TGTGCCAGCAGCTTGGGGCCCAGCTTTATGAACACTGAAGCTTTCTTT.